These T cell receptor beta chains were read from a single sample in a study of blood T cell repertoires in COVID-19. Measured with immunoSEQ multiplex PCR; TCRdb has only the in-frame clones, and not every one. The sample holds 55,000 to 80,000 clones, roughly 92% seen once. Specimen: peripheral blood. The source is a human donor in a cohort sampled during active COVID-19. CDR3s include the opening cysteine and the closing phenylalanine or tryptophan. The D gene is left open where the match is weak.

V	D	J	CDR3
TRBV30	.	TRBJ1-1	CAYRRDDTEAFF
TRBV27	TRBD1	TRBJ2-1	CASSSRGTYNEQFF
TRBV11-2	TRBD2	TRBJ2-7	CASSLTSGSYEQYF
TRBV11-1	TRBD2	TRBJ2-1	CASSLGGSVNEQFF
TRBV28	TRBD2	TRBJ2-3	CASSAPGLAGGHSGTDTQYF
TRBV5-1	TRBD1	TRBJ1-1	CASSLQGPRSNTEAFF
TRBV30	.	TRBJ1-6	CAWSVQGGSPLHF
TRBV5-1	.	TRBJ1-1	CASSLSRGEANTEAFF
TRBV19	TRBD2	TRBJ2-1	CASSINPASGRFHEQFF
TRBV24-1	TRBD1	TRBJ2-2	CATSDEQGARTGELFF
TRBV18	.	TRBJ2-5	CASSPGGPHGTQYF
TRBV24-1	TRBD2	TRBJ2-1	CATSDTSGINNEQFF
TRBV5-1	.	TRBJ1-3	CASSNTVGGSGNTIYF
TRBV19	TRBD1	TRBJ1-5	CASSTFETGVWQPQHF
TRBV11-3	.	TRBJ2-7	CASSFSRGEQYF
TRBV19	TRBD2	TRBJ2-3	CASKVAGASDTQYF
TRBV7-9	.	TRBJ1-2	CASSLPTRGGYTF
TRBV7-9	.	TRBJ1-1	CASSQDNTEAFF
TRBV18	.	TRBJ2-5	CASSQDLAPVESQYF
TRBV12-3/TRBV12-4	.	TRBJ2-2	CASSRGTGELFF